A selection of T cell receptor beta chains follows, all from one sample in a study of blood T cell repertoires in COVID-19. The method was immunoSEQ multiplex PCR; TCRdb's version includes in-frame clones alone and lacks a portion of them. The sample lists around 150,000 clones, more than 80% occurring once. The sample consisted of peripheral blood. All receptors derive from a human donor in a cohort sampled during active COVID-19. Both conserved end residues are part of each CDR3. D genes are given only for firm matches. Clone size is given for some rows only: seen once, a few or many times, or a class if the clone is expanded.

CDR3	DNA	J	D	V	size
CASSPFGQGRDTQYF	TGTGCCAGCAGCCCCTTTGGACAGGGGAGAGATACGCAGTATTTT	TRBJ2-3	TRBD1	TRBV6-2/TRBV6-3	NA
CASSSGGPAYEQYF	TGTGCCAGCAGCTCGGGGGGCCCCGCCTACGAGCAGTACTTC	TRBJ2-7	NA	TRBV7-9	NA
CASSQEGRGSDGYTF	TGCGCCAGCAGCCAAGAGGGCAGGGGTTCTGATGGCTACACCTTC	TRBJ1-2	NA	TRBV4-1	NA
CASSAQLAGWNEQFF	TGTGCCAGCAGCGCCCAACTAGCGGGGTGGAATGAGCAGTTCTTC	TRBJ2-1	TRBD2	TRBV11-3	NA
CASSPTGGYGYTF	TGTGCCAGCAGCCCGACAGGGGGTTATGGCTACACCTTC	TRBJ1-2	TRBD1	TRBV6-2/TRBV6-3	NA
CASSEGDARQPQHF	TGTGCCAGCAGTGAAGGAGACGCCAGGCAGCCCCAGCATTTT	TRBJ1-5	NA	TRBV2	NA
CASNPAGRRNTIYF	TGTGCCAGTAACCCAGCGGGCAGGAGGAACACCATATATTTT	TRBJ1-3	NA	TRBV19	NA
CASSLPRETQYF	TGTGCCAGCAGCCTGCCCAGAGAGACCCAGTACTTC	TRBJ2-5	NA	TRBV3-1/TRBV3-2	NA
CASSPDPRGGAGANVLTF	TGTGCCAGCAGCCCGGACCCGAGGGGAGGAGCTGGGGCCAACGTCCTGACTTTC	TRBJ2-6	NA	TRBV9	NA
CASSQDGSTDTQYF	TGTGCCAGCAGCCAAGACGGGAGCACAGATACGCAGTATTTT	TRBJ2-3	NA	TRBV4-2	NA
CATSDLQGSLFYGYTF	TGTGCCACCAGTGATTTGCAGGGCAGCCTGTTCTATGGCTACACCTTC	TRBJ1-2	NA	TRBV24-1	NA
CASKSTGQGPYGYTF	TGCGCCAGCAAATCGACGGGACAGGGACCCTATGGCTACACCTTC	TRBJ1-2	TRBD1	TRBV5-1	NA
CASSYSGGGQETQYF	TGTGCCAGCAGTTACTCTGGCGGGGGACAAGAGACCCAGTACTTC	TRBJ2-5	TRBD2	TRBV6-2/TRBV6-3	NA
CASSPARVGYGYTF	TGTGCCAGCTCACCGGCGCGGGTGGGCTATGGCTACACCTTC	TRBJ1-2	NA	TRBV18	NA
CASSLTDVGANNSPLHF	TGTGCCAGCAGCTTAACGGACGTAGGGGCGAATAATTCACCCCTCCACTTT	TRBJ1-6	NA	TRBV7-8	NA
CSASITALGGYEQYF	TGCAGTGCTAGTATCACAGCTCTCGGGGGATACGAGCAGTACTTC	TRBJ2-7	NA	TRBV20-1	NA
CASSSNTWTGVDF	TGTGCCAGCAGCTCAAATACCTGGACAGGGGTTGACTTC	TRBJ2-7	TRBD1	TRBV5-4	NA
CASSVADRAVYSGNTIYF	TGTGCCAGCAGCGTTGCTGACAGGGCAGTTTACTCTGGAAACACCATATATTTT	TRBJ1-3	TRBD1	TRBV9	NA
CASSYSKRSDTQYF	TGTGCCAGCAGTTACTCCAAACGGTCAGATACGCAGTATTTT	TRBJ2-3	NA	TRBV6-2/TRBV6-3	NA
CASSLGNRGQDTGELFF	TGTGCCAGCAGCCTAGGAAACAGGGGGCAGGACACCGGGGAGCTGTTTTTT	TRBJ2-2	TRBD1	TRBV5-6	NA
CASSQRTQGATSYEQYF	TGTGCCAGCAGCCAAAGGACACAGGGGGCCACCTCCTACGAGCAGTACTTC	TRBJ2-7	TRBD1	TRBV3-1/TRBV3-2	NA
CASSLQVDYEQYF	TGTGCCAGCAGCTTACAGGTGGACTACGAGCAGTACTTC	TRBJ2-7	NA	TRBV11-3	NA
CASSFWPNTGELFF	TGTGCCAGCAGCTTCTGGCCGAACACCGGGGAGCTGTTTTTT	TRBJ2-2	NA	TRBV5-8	NA
CASSLDRYNSPLHF	TGTGCCAGCAGCTTAGACCGCTATAATTCACCCCTCCACTTT	TRBJ1-6	NA	TRBV11-2	NA
CASSLGLGSSNQPQHF	TGTGCCAGCAGCTTGGGACTTGGCAGTAGCAATCAGCCCCAGCATTTT	TRBJ1-5	NA	TRBV5-6	NA
CASSLTVSNEQFF	TGTGCCAGCAGCTTGACAGTTTCGAATGAGCAGTTCTTC	TRBJ2-1	NA	TRBV2	NA
CASTPGGGGALEKLFF	TGTGCCAGCACCCCCGGCGGTGGAGGGGCCCTTGAAAAACTGTTTTTT	TRBJ1-4	NA	TRBV2	NA
CASSIPDRPSYGYTF	TGTGCCAGTAGTATACCCGACAGGCCCAGCTATGGCTACACCTTC	TRBJ1-2	NA	TRBV19	NA
CASSSWTGEFTDTQYF	TGTGCCAGCAGCTCGTGGACAGGGGAGTTCACAGATACGCAGTATTTT	TRBJ2-3	TRBD1	TRBV9	NA
CASSQDRAGPQGTQYF	TGTGCCAGCAGCCAAGATCGGGCAGGGCCCCAGGGGACCCAGTACTTC	TRBJ2-5	NA	TRBV4-2	NA
CASSEVQGSSYNEQFF	TGTGCCAGCAGTGAGGTACAGGGTAGCTCCTACAATGAGCAGTTCTTC	TRBJ2-1	NA	TRBV6-1	few
CASSVIGQDTQYF	TGTGCCAGCAGCGTTATTGGGCAAGATACGCAGTATTTT	TRBJ2-3	NA	TRBV7-2	NA
CASRSAGLSNQPQHF	TGTGCCAGCAGATCCGCGGGCCTGAGCAATCAGCCCCAGCATTTT	TRBJ1-5	NA	TRBV5-5	NA
CASSLEKASEAFF	TGTGCCAGCAGCTTAGAGAAGGCTAGTGAAGCTTTCTTT	TRBJ1-1	NA	TRBV7-2	few
CAWSGGLETQYF	TGTGCCTGGAGCGGAGGGCTCGAGACCCAGTACTTC	TRBJ2-5	NA	TRBV30	NA
CASSPTIHPTTGQTETQYF	TGTGCCAGCAGTCCAACAATACATCCAACGACAGGGCAGACTGAGACCCAGTACTTC	TRBJ2-5	TRBD1	TRBV27	NA
CASSLALGGEYGYTF	TGTGCTAGCAGCTTAGCCTTGGGAGGGGAGTACGGCTACACCTTC	TRBJ1-2	NA	TRBV7-7	NA
CASSLGLAGESQYF	TGTGCCAGCAGCTTAGGACTAGCGGGGGAGTCCCAGTACTTC	TRBJ2-5	TRBD2	TRBV7-2	NA
CASSQDPRDSFSGYTF	TGTGCCAGCAGCCAAGATCCCAGGGACAGCTTCTCTGGCTACACCTTC	TRBJ1-2	TRBD1	TRBV4-2	NA
CASSQARLAGRTDTQYF	TGTGCCAGCAGCCAGGCCCGACTAGCGGGGCGCACAGATACGCAGTATTTT	TRBJ2-3	TRBD2	TRBV4-2	NA
CATSGVGESYTF	TGTGCCACCAGTGGCGTAGGGGAAAGCTACACCTTC	TRBJ1-2	NA	TRBV24-1	NA
CASSIGDTIYF	TGTGCCAGTAGTATCGGTGACACCATATATTTT	TRBJ1-3	NA	TRBV19	once
CASSQGAVITGELFF	TGTGCCAGCAGCCAAGGGGCAGTGATCACCGGGGAGCTGTTTTTT	TRBJ2-2	NA	TRBV3-1/TRBV3-2	NA
CASSQPGQDPDTQYF	TGTGCCAGCAGCCAACCGGGACAGGACCCAGATACGCAGTATTTT	TRBJ2-3	TRBD1	TRBV3-1/TRBV3-2	NA
CASRSGLPTDTQYF	TGTGCCAGCAGGTCGGGACTACCCACAGATACGCAGTATTTT	TRBJ2-3	TRBD2	TRBV11-2	NA
CASSLATDNSPLHF	TGCGCCAGCAGCTTGGCCACAGATAATTCACCCCTCCACTTT	TRBJ1-6	NA	TRBV5-1	NA
CASRGTGLTEAFF	TGTGCCAGCAGGGGGACAGGGCTTACTGAAGCTTTCTTT	TRBJ1-1	TRBD1	TRBV27	few
CASSLTGQGAIGSPLHF	TGCGCCAGCAGCTTGACGGGACAGGGGGCTATAGGTTCACCCCTCCACTTT	TRBJ1-6	TRBD1	TRBV5-1	NA
CASSHRLLANSNTEAFF	TGTGCCAGCAGCCATAGACTGCTTGCTAACTCGAACACTGAAGCTTTCTTT	TRBJ1-1	NA	TRBV14	once
CASSQDKLAGPYNEQFF	TGTGCCAGCAGCCAAGATAAACTAGCGGGCCCGTACAATGAGCAGTTCTTC	TRBJ2-1	TRBD2	TRBV4-2	NA
CAWSVRTGVNTEAFF	TGTGCCTGGAGTGTACGAACGGGGGTCAACACTGAAGCTTTCTTT	TRBJ1-1	NA	TRBV30	NA